These T cell receptor beta chains were read from a single sample in a study of early T cells in non-severe SARS-CoV-2 infection. TCRdb ran MiXCR on the 5' RACE reads and lists one entry per CDR3 protein. The sample consists of under 85,000 distinct CDR3 sequences, 14% of them appearing once. The material sequenced was whole blood. The receptors stem from an adult who was a healthcare worker with PCR-confirmed SARS-CoV-2 infection or an uninfected control (not recorded which). Both conserved end residues are part of each CDR3. A D gene is named only where the DNA matches it firmly. Clone size is not always given. Where it is, it says once, few, many or a class for expanded clones.

v_call	d_call	j_call	clone_size	cdr3_aa	cdr3_nt
TRBV5-1	NA	TRBJ1-2	NA	CASSLVAGNYGYTF	TGCGCCAGCAGCTTGGTGGCAGGGAACTATGGCTACACCTTC
TRBV4-2	NA	TRBJ1-1	NA	CASSQDPKRGTEAFF	TGTGCCAGCAGCCAAGACCCCAAAAGGGGGACTGAAGCTTTCTTT
TRBV20-1	TRBD1	TRBJ2-2	few	CSAGTDTGELFF	TGCAGTGCCGGGACAGACACCGGGGAGCTGTTTTTT
TRBV18	NA	TRBJ2-2	few	CASSPRQLGDTGELFF	TGTGCCAGCTCACCCCGTCAACTCGGGGACACCGGGGAGCTGTTTTTT
TRBV7-9	NA	TRBJ2-5	NA	CASSLALGPQETQYF	TGTGCCAGCAGCTTAGCGTTGGGGCCGCAAGAGACCCAGTACTTC
TRBV6-1	NA	TRBJ2-5	NA	CASLAARTQETQYF	TGTGCCAGCTTAGCGGCCCGCACCCAAGAGACCCAGTACTTC
TRBV20-1	TRBD1	TRBJ1-1	few	CSASYGDRDPNTEAFF	TGCAGTGCTAGTTATGGGGACAGGGACCCGAACACTGAAGCTTTCTTT
TRBV4-3	TRBD1	TRBJ1-4	few	CASSQGQGGYEKLFF	TGCGCCAGCAGCCAGGGACAGGGCGGCTACGAAAAACTGTTTTTT
TRBV11-2	NA	TRBJ1-1	few	CASSFNGGRAEAFF	TGTGCCAGCAGCTTCAACGGGGGCCGAGCTGAAGCTTTCTTT
TRBV6-5	NA	TRBJ1-2	NA	CASIAPPPNYGYTF	TGTGCCAGCATCGCGCCACCACCTAACTATGGCTACACCTTC
TRBV29-1	NA	TRBJ1-2	many	CSADSYYGYTF	TGCAGCGCCGACAGTTACTATGGCTACACCTTC
TRBV4-1	NA	TRBJ2-1	few	CASSQGWDFFQSSYNEQFF	TGCGCCAGCAGCCAAGGATGGGATTTTTTTCAGAGCTCCTACAATGAGCAGTTCTTC
TRBV29-1	NA	TRBJ1-2	few	CSVDYREFNYGYTF	TGCAGCGTCGACTACAGGGAGTTTAACTATGGCTACACCTTC
TRBV29-1	TRBD2	TRBJ2-3	few	CSVSGGVLTDTQYF	TGCAGCGTTAGCGGGGGGGTTCTCACAGATACGCAGTATTTT
TRBV7-6	TRBD1	TRBJ1-1	NA	CASSLQGAMGTEAFF	TGTGCCAGCAGCCTACAGGGGGCAATGGGCACTGAAGCTTTCTTT
TRBV20-1	NA	TRBJ2-2	NA	CSARDYRVGTGELFF	TGCAGTGCTAGAGACTACAGGGTTGGCACCGGGGAGCTGTTTTTT
TRBV18	NA	TRBJ1-5	few	CASSPQGKSNQPQHF	TGTGCCAGCTCACCACAGGGAAAGAGCAATCAGCCCCAGCATTTT
TRBV7-9	TRBD2	TRBJ2-3	few	CASSFGLAGDTQYF	TGTGCCAGCAGCTTTGGACTAGCGGGGGATACGCAGTATTTT
TRBV7-6	NA	TRBJ2-2	few	CASGMWTDPGGELFF	TGTGCCAGCGGTATGTGGACGGACCCAGGTGGGGAGCTGTTTTTT
TRBV7-2	NA	TRBJ1-2	NA	CASSLDGGPYGYTF	TGTGCCAGCAGCTTAGATGGGGGTCCTTATGGCTACACCTTC
TRBV6-2/TRBV6-3	NA	TRBJ1-2	few	CASTLAAGGLHGYTF	TGTGCCAGCACCTTAGCGGCAGGCGGTTTGCATGGCTACACCTTC
TRBV10-3	TRBD2	TRBJ2-7	few	CAISEPGLAGSYEQYF	TGTGCCATCAGTGAGCCGGGACTAGCGGGTTCCTACGAGCAGTACTTC
TRBV29-1	TRBD2	TRBJ2-1	NA	CSVRAGGSSYNEQFF	TGCAGCGTTAGAGCGGGGGGGAGCTCCTACAATGAGCAGTTCTTC
TRBV29-1	NA	TRBJ2-5	NA	CSGGRNAPGETQYF	TGCAGCGGCGGGCGGAATGCACCGGGGGAGACCCAGTACTTC
TRBV6-5	NA	TRBJ2-7	few	CASKNRFYEQYF	TGTGCCAGCAAGAACAGGTTCTACGAGCAGTACTTC
TRBV5-1	NA	TRBJ2-7	NA	CASSFFRGYEQYF	TGCGCCAGCAGCTTTTTCAGGGGCTACGAGCAGTACTTC
TRBV9	NA	TRBJ2-7	few	CASSPELLGEQYF	TGTGCCAGCAGCCCGGAACTGTTAGGCGAGCAGTACTTC
TRBV25-1	TRBD2	TRBJ2-2	few	CASHSGVITGELFF	TGTGCCAGCCATAGCGGGGTGATCACCGGGGAGCTGTTTTTT
TRBV20-1	NA	TRBJ1-6	few	CSAKDPLGAYNSPLHF	TGCAGTGCTAAGGACCCCCTGGGGGCCTATAATTCACCCCTCCACTTT
TRBV28	TRBD1	TRBJ1-2	many	CASSIGTGYGYTF	TGTGCCAGCAGCATAGGGACAGGGTATGGCTACACCTTC
TRBV7-2	NA	TRBJ1-2	NA	CASSSREVYGYTF	TGTGCCAGCAGCTCCCGCGAGGTCTATGGCTACACCTTC
TRBV28	TRBD1	TRBJ2-7	many	CASSLSRQGKQYF	TGTGCCAGCAGTTTATCCAGACAGGGGAAGCAGTACTTC
TRBV6-5	NA	TRBJ1-2	NA	CASRGPNYGYTF	TGTGCCAGCAGAGGCCCTAACTATGGCTACACCTTC
TRBV4-2	NA	TRBJ1-1	few	CASSQDPRTEAFF	TGTGCCAGCAGCCAAGACCCGAGGACTGAAGCTTTCTTT
TRBV12-3/TRBV12-4	NA	TRBJ1-2	NA	CASSFGIMVGYTF	TGTGCCAGCAGTTTTGGGATAATGGTAGGCTACACCTTC
TRBV2	TRBD1	TRBJ1-1	NA	CASTGQGNTEAFF	TGTGCCAGCACTGGACAGGGTAACACTGAAGCTTTCTTT
TRBV9	TRBD1	TRBJ1-2	few	CASSVGDRPAFGYTF	TGTGCCAGCAGCGTAGGGGACAGGCCCGCTTTCGGCTACACCTTC
TRBV5-5	NA	TRBJ2-7	NA	CASSPYEGSSSYEQYF	TGTGCCAGCAGCCCGTATGAGGGGTCTAGCTCCTACGAGCAGTACTTC
TRBV19	NA	TRBJ2-4	few	CASSITGLSKNIQYF	TGTGCCAGTAGTATCACGGGGCTAAGCAAAAACATTCAGTACTTC
TRBV18	TRBD1	TRBJ1-5	NA	CASSDRDRGNQPQHF	TGTGCCAGCTCGGACCGGGACAGGGGAAATCAGCCCCAGCATTTT
TRBV6-6	NA	TRBJ1-1	few	CASIPPGGNTEAFF	TGTGCCAGCATACCTCCCGGGGGAAACACTGAAGCTTTCTTT
TRBV4-1	NA	TRBJ1-4	NA	CASSLRQLTNEKLFF	TGCGCCAGCAGCCTTCGACAGTTGACTAATGAAAAACTGTTTTTT